These T cell receptor beta chains were read from a single sample in a study of blood T cells in healthy people across ages. One entry per CDR3 protein, called by TCRdb with MiXCR from the 5' RACE reads. Here the sample spans 1.5 million to 2 million distinct CDR3 sequences, 30% to 40% being singletons. Sample: blood. The receptor set was obtained from a human donor in good health. The CDR3 runs from the conserved cysteine through the conserved F or W. D genes are given only for firm matches. A row's size may be missing; if present it is once, few, many or a size class.

j_call d_call clone_size v_call cdr3_aa cdr3_nt
TRBJ2-7 NA NA TRBV25-1 CASSSQMDAYEQYF TGTGCCAGCTCCTCTCAAATGGATGCCTACGAGCAGTACTTC
TRBJ2-3 TRBD2 NA TRBV30 CAWTRERGGTDTQYF TGTGCCTGGACCCGGGAGCGGGGGGGCACAGATACGCAGTATTTT
TRBJ1-6 NA NA TRBV5-1 CASSLAGYYNSPLHF TGCGCCAGCAGCTTGGCAGGCTACTATAATTCACCCCTCCACTTT
TRBJ1-2 NA NA TRBV9 CASSVATAANHGYTF TGTGCCAGCAGCGTAGCTACGGCGGCTAACCATGGCTACACCTTC
TRBJ2-7 NA NA TRBV6-2/TRBV6-3 CASSRRGELPYEQYF TGTGCCAGCAGCCGACGCGGCGAGTTGCCCTACGAGCAGTACTTC
TRBJ1-6 NA NA TRBV5-1 CASSLAQSIGSPLHF TGCGCCAGCAGCTTGGCGCAGAGCATCGGTTCACCCCTCCACTTT
TRBJ2-5 NA few TRBV3-1 CASSQYQQETQYF TGTGCCAGCAGCCAATATCAGCAAGAGACCCAGTACTTC
TRBJ2-7 NA NA TRBV10-3 CAIRPGHIHEQYF TGTGCCATCAGACCGGGACATATCCACGAGCAGTACTTC
TRBJ2-1 NA NA TRBV9 CASSVRPHNEQFF TGTGCCAGCAGCGTCAGACCCCACAATGAGCAGTTCTTC
TRBJ2-7 TRBD2 many TRBV4-1 CASSQVASGGAYEQYF TGCGCCAGCAGCCAAGTAGCTAGCGGGGGGGCCTACGAGCAGTACTTC
TRBJ2-1 TRBD1 NA TRBV7-9 CAGKQGRYNEQFF TGTGCCGGCAAACAGGGGCGTTACAATGAGCAGTTCTTC
TRBJ2-3 TRBD1 NA TRBV29-1 CSVGGQGTDTQYF TGCAGCGTTGGGGGACAGGGCACAGATACGCAGTATTTT
TRBJ2-2 NA NA TRBV15 CATSREYYSSTGELFF TGTGCCACCAGCAGAGAATACTATTCCAGCACCGGGGAGCTGTTTTTT
TRBJ1-1 NA NA TRBV11-2 CASSLDSGILAFF TGTGCCAGCAGCTTAGATTCGGGTATACTAGCTTTCTTT
TRBJ2-5 TRBD2 few TRBV20-1 CSARDRGDQETQYF TGCAGTGCTAGAGATCGGGGGGACCAAGAGACCCAGTACTTC
TRBJ2-7 TRBD1 few TRBV28 CASNVQGPSYEQYF TGTGCCAGCAATGTACAGGGGCCCTCCTACGAGCAGTACTTC
TRBJ2-5 TRBD1 few TRBV15 CATRGVNRGQLPRETQYF TGTGCCACCAGAGGGGTTAACAGGGGACAGCTCCCAAGGGAGACCCAGTACTTC
TRBJ1-2 NA NA TRBV2 CASGDGNSYYGYTF TGTGCCAGTGGGGACGGAAATTCTTACTATGGCTACACCTTC
TRBJ1-1 NA many TRBV29-1 CSVGTLSTNTEAFF TGCAGCGTCGGGACACTATCGACGAACACTGAAGCTTTCTTT
TRBJ2-7 TRBD2 NA TRBV3-1 CASSHTGRGGDNEQYF TGTGCCAGCAGCCATACCGGTCGGGGGGGCGACAATGAGCAGTACTTC
TRBJ2-7 TRBD1 NA TRBV18 CASSLTGDAVNEQYF TGTGCCAGCTCACTGACAGGGGACGCGGTTAACGAGCAGTACTTC
TRBJ1-1 NA few TRBV7-2 CASSLIAGGGTEAFF TGTGCCAGCAGTTTAATTGCGGGGGGCGGCACTGAAGCTTTCTTT